These 7 T cell receptor beta chains originate from one sample sequenced in a study of blood T cell repertoires in COVID-19. Assay used: immunoSEQ multiplex PCR; TCRdb lists only in-frame clones, some missing. The profile shows roughly 230,000 clones, 65% to 85% of them singletons. The sample comprised peripheral blood. The receptors come from a man in his forties or fifties with active or convalescent COVID-19.

The chain employs TRBV10-3 and TRBJ1-2; 8 bases match TRBD1. J was trimmed by 7 bases and V by 6 bases; bases with no gene match: 7. Germline lookup yields CDR1 ENHRY and CDR2 SYGVKD. There are 13 residues in the CDR3. DNA for the CDR3: TGTGCCATCAGGGACGACAGGGGAAGTGGCTACACCTTC. Residues: CAIRDDRGSGYTF.

The rearrangement links TRBV5-1 to TRBJ2-1, with TRBD2 matching 9 bases. The CDR3 consists of 17 residues. CDR1 is SGHRS and CDR2 is YFSETQ in the germline V gene. The V and J ends lost 4 bases and 9 bases, in that order; junction bases with no gene match: 17. The CDR3 loop reads CASSPFSGRGGFGEQFF. In DNA, the CDR3 is TGCGCCAGCAGCCCGTTCTCGGGGCGGGGGGGCTTCGGTGAGCAGTTCTTC. The full variable domain, rest sourced from reference TRBV5-1 and TRBJ2-1, is KAGVTQTPRYLIKTRGQQVTLSCSPISGHRSVSWYQQTPGQGLQFLFEYFSETQRNKGNFPGRFSGRQFSNSRSEMNVSTLELGDSALYLCASSPFSGRGGFGEQFFGPGTRLTVL.

The CDR3 is CSVATGAMNTEAFF. The CDR3 region has the DNA TGCAGCGTCGCGACAGGGGCCATGAACACTGAAGCTTTCTTT. The chain joins TRBV29-1 to TRBJ1-1; TRBD1 matches 8 bases. Germline CDR1 is SQVTM and CDR2 is ANQGSEA. After removal of 6 bases from V and 0 bases from J, the junction contained 6 bases not matched to a gene. CDR3 length: 14 residues. The full variable domain, its missing parts supplied by reference TRBV29-1 and TRBJ1-1, is SAVISQKPSRDICQRGTSLTIQCQVDSQVTMMFWYRQQPGQSLTLIATANQGSEATYESGFVIDKFPISRPNLTFSTLTVSNMSPEDSSIYLCSVATGAMNTEAFFGQGTRLTVV.

The chain links TRBV5-1 to TRBJ2-3; 13 nucleotides agree with TRBD2. The germline V gene encodes CDR1 SGHRS and CDR2 YFSETQ. CDR3 length equals 15 residues. J gave up 5 bases and V 7 bases, and 7 bases lay outside the gene matches. The CDR3 sequence is CASGGLAGDLDTQYF. CDR3 in DNA: TGCGCCAGCGGCGGACTAGCGGGAGATTTAGATACGCAGTATTTT. The variable domain in full, completed from reference TRBV5-1 and TRBJ2-3, reads KAGVTQTPRYLIKTRGQQVTLSCSPISGHRSVSWYQQTPGQGLQFLFEYFSETQRNKGNFPGRFSGRQFSNSRSEMNVSTLELGDSALYLCASGGLAGDLDTQYFGPGTRLTVL.

This chain joins TRBV7-2 and TRBJ2-3; D unclear. This CDR3 contains 12 residues. Germline V gene lookup returns CDR1 SGHTA and CDR2 FQGNSA. The V end lost 6 bases, the J end lost 2 bases, and 6 bases lay between the germline ends. The CDR3, as DNA: TGTGCCAGCAGGGCCGACACAGATACGCAGTATTTT. Its translation is CASRADTDTQYF.

The chain has TRBV30 and TRBJ2-7, with 7 bases matching TRBD2. With V trimmed by 2 bases and J by 0 bases, 4 bases remained unmatched. The length of the CDR3 is 14 residues. From germline, CDR1 is GTSNPN and CDR2 SVGIG (reference sequence). Written as DNA, the CDR3 is TGTGCCTGGAGTAGCGGGATAGGCTCCTACGAGCAGTACTTC. It yields the protein CAWSSGIGSYEQYF.

In its sample, this clone was seen a few times. The chain has TRBV7-6 and TRBJ2-5; the match to TRBD2 covers 10 bases. The CDR3 runs to 16 residues. CDR1 and CDR2 from the germline V gene are SGHVS and FNYEAQ. The ends lost 3 bases at V and 5 bases at J; junction bases unmatched: 9. DNA for the CDR3: TGTGCCAGCAGCTTCCGCCCTAGCGGGAGCGGGGAGACCCAGTACTTC. This translates into CASSFRPSGSGETQYF.